These 32 T cell receptor beta chains were sequenced from one sample in a study of control samples from healthy donors and cancer patients. The method was immunoSEQ multiplex PCR; TCRdb's version includes in-frame clones alone and lacks a portion of them. Counted here are 260,000 or so clones, about four fifths occurring once; the ten biggest clones make up about an eighth. The sequenced material came from PBMCs. These receptor sequences come from a woman between 55 and 75 years old with lung cancer.

The chain has TRBV28 and TRBJ2-5; D is possibly TRBD1 (5 bases). Germline CDR1 reads MDHEN; CDR2 reads SYDVKM. The CDR3 totals 16 residues. The ends were cut back, 3 bases at V and 2 bases at J, with 16 bases in the middle. The CDR3 DNA sequence: TGTGCCAGCAGTTTTAGTGGAATGGGGCGGCAAGAGACCCAGTACTTC. Residues: CASSFSGMGRQETQYF.

V gene TRBV9 combines with J gene TRBJ1-1, with D hard to call. Deletions cut 2 bases from V and 0 bases from J, with 5 bases between. The CDR3 has 13 residues. Germline lookup yields CDR1 SGDLS and CDR2 YYNGEE. The CDR3 DNA follows: TGTGCCAGCAGCGTGGGAATGAACACTGAAGCTTTCTTT. It codes for CASSVGMNTEAFF. Based on the CDR3 plus reference TRBV9 and TRBJ1-1, the full variable domain is DSGVTQTPKHLITATGQRVTLRCSPRSGDLSVYWYQQSLDQGLQFLIQYYNGEERAKGNILERFSAQQFPDLHSELNLSSLELGDSALYFCASSVGMNTEAFFGQGTRLTVV.

This clone was counted only a few times. This chain uses TRBV28 with TRBJ1-6, with no clear D. CDR3 length equals 14 residues. Germline V gene lookup returns CDR1 MDHEN and CDR2 SYDVKM. The V and J ends lost 8 bases and 9 bases respectively, with 17 bases between them. CDR3 sequence reads: CASSTGLTSSPLHF. CDR3 in DNA: TGTGCCAGCTCAACCGGGCTTACTAGTTCACCCCTCCACTTT.

The chain has TRBV5-6 and TRBJ2-1; D is possibly TRBD2 (6 bases). This CDR3 comprises 15 residues. V lost 4 bases to trimming and J lost 2 bases, with 13 bases between them. Per the germline V gene, CDR1 is SGHDT and CDR2 is YYEEEE. The CDR3: CASSQGGNPYNEQFF. As DNA, the CDR3 is TGTGCCAGCAGCCAAGGCGGGAACCCCTACAATGAGCAGTTCTTC.

The rearrangement links TRBV18 to TRBJ1-1; no clear D gene. This CDR3 comprises 14 residues. In germline, CDR1 is KGHSH, CDR2 LQKENI. The V end was cut by 4 bases, the J end by 1 base, with 10 bases between. DNA for the CDR3: TGTGCCAGCTCACAATCTACAGCGAACACTGAAGCTTTCTTT. Protein sequence: CASSQSTANTEAFF.

This chain uses TRBV7-6 with TRBJ2-7; TRBD1 might be the D (7 bases). Germline values: CDR1 SGHVS, CDR2 FNYEAQ. Trimming pared 1 base from V and 1 base from J, leaving 14 bases between. The CDR3 consists of 16 residues. CDR3 sequence (DNA): TGTGCCAGCAGCTTAGGGGACAGTGGAGGGTCCTACGAGCAGTACTTC. This sequence encodes CASSLGDSGGSYEQYF.

The genes are TRBV5-1 and TRBJ2-3; TRBD2 matches 9 bases. Germline V lookup: CDR1 SGHRS, CDR2 YFSETQ. This CDR3 region has 19 residues. J was trimmed by 4 bases and V by 0 bases; bases with no gene match: 15. CDR3 sequence: CASSLAVGGGGARSDTQYF. In DNA form, the CDR3 reads TGCGCCAGCAGCTTGGCAGTGGGAGGCGGGGGGGCCCGGTCAGATACGCAGTATTTT.

The count of this clone is one. The chain uses TRBV3-1 (or the pseudogene TRBV3-2) and TRBJ2-5; D may correspond to TRBD1 or TRBD2 (5 bases each). The CDR3 spans 13 residues. Germline values: CDR1 LGHDT, CDR2 YNNKEL (reference sequence). Trimming took off 0 bases at V and 11 bases at J, with 13 bases between the two ends. The CDR3 DNA reads TGTGCCAGCAGCCAAGATTCTCGGGGCACTCAGTACTTC. Translated: CASSQDSRGTQYF.

CDR3 DNA: TGCGCCAGCAGCCAAGGGGAAAACATTTCACCCCTCCACTTT. Translating gives CASSQGENISPLHF. The chain combines TRBV4-1 with TRBJ1-6; no clear D gene. With 1 base removed from V and 9 bases from J, the gap between germline ends came to 10 bases. The CDR3 spans 14 residues. The germline V gene encodes CDR1 MGHRA and CDR2 YSYEKL.

The CDR3 loop reads CASSASRQPYNEQFF. CDR3 bases: TGTGCCAGTAGTGCCTCTAGACAGCCCTACAATGAGCAGTTCTTC. This chain connects TRBV19 to TRBJ2-1, with D maybe TRBD1 (5 bases). Germline CDR1 LNHDA, CDR2 SQIVND (reference sequence). V was shortened by 5 bases and J by 2 bases, with 13 bases between the two germline ends. The CDR3 contains 15 residues.

This chain links TRBV3-1 (or the pseudogene TRBV3-2) with TRBJ1-1; perhaps TRBD1 as D (5 bases). Germline lookup yields CDR1 LGHDT and CDR2 YNNKEL (reference sequence). Trimming took off 4 bases at V and 2 bases at J, with 11 bases between the two ends. CDR3 size: 14 residues. In DNA, the CDR3 is TGTGCCAGCAGCCTGGACCAGGGAAACACTGAAGCTTTCTTT. Protein sequence: CASSLDQGNTEAFF.

This clone came up a few times. The germline gene is not matched at one end of the junction; a read error may be the cause. The chain uses TRBV12-3 or TRBV12-4 and TRBJ2-1; D gene ambiguous. The length of the CDR3 is 13 residues. The CDR3 DNA sequence: TGTGCCAGCGGTTTGCAGTACGCTTATGAGCAGTTCTTC. Amino acid sequence: CASGLQYAYEQFF.

The CDR3 DNA sequence: TGTGCCAGCAGTTTACGGACAGGGGCAGGGAATCAGCCCCAGCATTTT. It codes for CASSLRTGAGNQPQHF. This chain joins TRBV28 and TRBJ1-5; TRBD1 matches at 9 bases. This CDR3 has 16 residues. Per germline, CDR1 MDHEN and CDR2 SYDVKM. V dropped 2 bases and J dropped 4; count of bases not matched to a gene: 6.

This rearrangement joins TRBV4-2 to TRBJ2-7; either TRBD1 or TRBD2 may supply D (5 bases each). Trimming shortened V by 4 bases and J by 2 bases, and 12 bases separated the two germline ends. The CDR3 runs to 14 residues. From germline, CDR1 is LGHNA and CDR2 YNFKEQ. The CDR3 DNA sequence: TGTGCCAGCAGCCCCGGGACGGTTGCCTACGAGCAGTACTTC. Protein product: CASSPGTVAYEQYF.

This chain links TRBV7-9 with TRBJ2-7, with D perhaps TRBD2 (6 bases). Germline CDR1 is SEHNR and CDR2 is FQNEAQ (reference sequence). CDR3 length: 14 amino acids. V gave up 1 base and J gave up 1 base, with 8 bases separating them. Written as DNA, the CDR3 is TGTGCCAGCAGCTTAGTCGGGGGTTCCTACGAGCAGTACTTC. It translates to CASSLVGGSYEQYF.

This sequence joins TRBV16 and TRBJ2-3; D perhaps matches TRBD2 (7 bases). CDR3 length: 16 amino acids. Trimming took off 1 base at V and 0 bases at J, with 11 bases between the two ends. CDR1 KGHSY and CDR2 FQNENV come from the germline V gene. CDR3 in amino acids: CASSQYGGPSTDTQYF. For the CDR3, the DNA is TGTGCCAGCAGCCAATACGGGGGGCCCAGCACAGATACGCAGTATTTT. Full variable domain (remainder filled in from reference TRBV16 and TRBJ2-3): GEEVAQTPKHLVRGEGQKAKLYCAPIKGHSYVFWYQQVLKNEFKFLISFQNENVFDETGMPKERFSAKCLPNSPCSLEIQATKLEDSAVYFCASSQYGGPSTDTQYFGPGTRLTVL.

The gene calls are TRBV4-1 and TRBJ2-4; D is perhaps TRBD1 (5 bases). The germline V gene encodes CDR1 MGHRA and CDR2 YSYEKL. Trimming removed 0 bases at V and 0 bases at J, with 12 bases between. The CDR3 sequence is 17 residues long. DNA of the CDR3: TGCGCCAGCAGCCAAGATCCAGGGTTTTTAGCCAAAAACATTCAGTACTTC. Amino acid sequence: CASSQDPGFLAKNIQYF.

V is TRBV19 and J is TRBJ1-5, with 8 bases identical to TRBD1. The CDR3 consists of 15 residues. V dropped 3 bases and J dropped 3; count of bases not matched to a gene: 4. Germline V CDR1 and CDR2: LNHDA, SQIVND (reference sequence). CDR3 amino acids: CASSITGGNNQPQHF. The CDR3, as DNA: TGTGCCAGTAGTATCACAGGGGGAAACAATCAGCCCCAGCATTTT.

The rearrangement joins TRBV11-1 to TRBJ2-3; the D is unclear. CDR1 SGHAT and CDR2 FQDESV come from the germline V gene (reference sequence). V dropped 5 bases and J dropped 4 bases, with 13 bases sitting between them. This CDR3 has 14 residues. Written as DNA, the CDR3 is TGTGCCAGCAGCATTAGACCTGGGGCAGATACGCAGTATTTT. Translated, it gives CASSIRPGADTQYF.

This clone came up a few times. V usage is TRBV4-1 and J usage is TRBJ2-5; D is unclear. V was cut by 4 bases and J by 5 bases, with 11 bases left in between. This CDR3 region has 13 residues. The germline gives CDR1 MGHRA, CDR2 YSYEKL. CDR3 amino acids: CASSPDRTETQYF. In DNA, the CDR3 is TGCGCCAGCAGCCCCGACCGGACGGAGACCCAGTACTTC.

This clone was counted a few times. The chain is built from TRBV11-2 and TRBJ1-2; 9 positions match TRBD1. Trimming at V came to 6 bases and at J to 5 bases, leaving 13 bases not matched to a gene. CDR1 and CDR2 (germline): SGHAT, FQNNGV. CDR3 length equals 16 residues. Here the CDR3 DNA reads TGTGCCAGCAGTCGGGGGGGGACAGGGTTCGTATATGGCTACACCTTC. It specifies CASSRGGTGFVYGYTF.

The genes are TRBV29-1 and TRBJ1-5; possibly TRBD1 for D (6 bases). The CDR3 runs 13 residues. V gave up 5 bases and J gave up 2 bases, with 10 bases separating them. Germline lookup yields CDR1 SQVTM and CDR2 ANQGSEA. CDR3 sequence (DNA): TGCAGCGTTAAGGGGGAGGGCAATCAGCCCCAGCATTTT. It is translated as CSVKGEGNQPQHF.

The chain employs TRBV9 and TRBJ1-1; no clear D gene. V lost 0 bases to trimming and J lost 1 base, with 7 bases between them. CDR1 SGDLS and CDR2 YYNGEE come from the germline V gene. This CDR3 has 14 residues. CDR3 in amino acids: CASSVASANTEAFF. The CDR3 DNA follows: TGTGCCAGCAGCGTAGCCTCAGCGAACACTGAAGCTTTCTTT. Full variable domain (outside the CDR3, taken from reference TRBV9 and TRBJ1-1): DSGVTQTPKHLITATGQRVTLRCSPRSGDLSVYWYQQSLDQGLQFLIQYYNGEERAKGNILERFSAQQFPDLHSELNLSSLELGDSALYFCASSVASANTEAFFGQGTRLTVV.

The chain combines TRBV5-5 with TRBJ2-7, with D possibly matching TRBD1 (5 bases). The CDR3 consists of 18 residues. Germline loops: CDR1 SGHKS, CDR2 YYEKEE (reference sequence). The V end lost 1 base, the J end lost 0 bases, and 20 bases lay between the germline ends. The CDR3 is CASSLMPPSGLSSYEQYF. The CDR3 DNA follows: TGTGCCAGCAGCTTGATGCCACCTTCAGGGCTTAGCTCCTACGAGCAGTACTTC.

This clone was picked up one time. The genes are TRBV5-1 and TRBJ2-3; D uncertain. The germline CDR1 and CDR2 sequences are SGHRS and YFSETQ. The length of the CDR3 is 13 residues. V gave up 1 base and J gave up 0 bases, with 3 bases separating them. This CDR3 is CASSLISTDTQYF. The CDR3 DNA reads as TGCGCCAGCAGCTTGATTAGCACAGATACGCAGTATTTT.

The V gene is TRBV5-1, the J gene TRBJ1-2, with D hard to call. Germline CDR1 and CDR2: SGHRS and YFSETQ. The length of the CDR3 is 15 residues. V lost 4 bases and J lost 0, with 13 bases in between. For the CDR3, the DNA is TGCGCCAGCAGCCTTACCAGCGGCGCTAACTATGGCTACACCTTC. This gives the protein CASSLTSGANYGYTF.

The chain recombines TRBV7-9 with TRBJ2-1; TRBD1 is a possible D gene (5 bases). Trimming took off 1 base at V and 10 bases at J, with 11 bases between the two ends. Per germline, CDR1 SEHNR and CDR2 FQNEAQ (reference sequence). The CDR3 runs to 13 residues. DNA of the CDR3: TGTGCCAGCAGCTTAGAGGGGATAAGGGAGCAGTTCTTC. This sequence encodes CASSLEGIREQFF.

This chain links TRBV6-2 or TRBV6-3 with TRBJ2-1; D is unclear. The CDR3 sequence is 15 residues long. The germline V gene has CDR1 MNHEY and CDR2 SVGEGT. Deletions cut 0 bases from V and 0 bases from J, with 6 bases between. In DNA form, the CDR3 reads TGTGCCAGCAGTTACTCGGCAAGCTCCTACAATGAGCAGTTCTTC. Its protein product is CASSYSASSYNEQFF.

This clone was observed once. The chain combines TRBV5-1 with TRBJ1-1; D gene unclear. The germline gives CDR1 SGHRS, CDR2 YFSETQ. The CDR3 extends over 12 amino acids. The V gene lost 0 bases and the J gene lost 6 bases, with 6 bases spanning the gap. The CDR3 sequence is CASSLGVAEAFF. In DNA, the CDR3 is TGCGCCAGCAGCTTGGGGGTGGCTGAAGCTTTCTTT.

J is TRBJ2-1 and V is TRBV5-1, with 8 positions matching TRBD2. CDR3 length equals 15 residues. Losses at the gene ends were 7 bases for V and 1 base for J; bases not matched to a gene: 7. Germline lookup yields CDR1 SGHRS and CDR2 YFSETQ. DNA of the CDR3: TGCGCCAGCGGGGGTACTAGCGGTTCCTACAATGAGCAGTTCTTC. Translated, it gives CASGGTSGSYNEQFF.

This clone was seen a few times. In nucleotides, the CDR3 is TGTGCCAGCAGCGCGCCCAGGGGACTCTATAGCAATCAGCCCCAGCATTTT. This encodes CASSAPRGLYSNQPQHF. The gene calls are TRBV5-8 and TRBJ1-5; tentatively, D is TRBD1 (6 bases). The V end lost 4 bases, the J end lost 0 bases, and 17 bases lay between the germline ends. Germline V gives CDR1 SGHTS, CDR2 YDEGEE. The CDR3 is 17 amino acids.

This clone was counted a few times. The CDR3 spells CASSGYPAYEQYF. Written as DNA, the CDR3 is TGTGCCAGCAGCGGTTACCCCGCCTACGAGCAGTACTTC. The V and J genes are TRBV3-1 (or the pseudogene TRBV3-2) and TRBJ2-7; D is uncertain. The V end lost 5 bases, the J end lost 2 bases, and 10 bases lay between the germline ends. The CDR3 consists of 13 residues. The germline V gene has CDR1 LGHDT and CDR2 YNNKEL (reference sequence).